The source of this T cell receptor beta chain is a study of beta chain features in type 1 diabetes. The study's findings and limits: The naive, central memory and Treg TCRB repertoires of patients appeared to be more similar to one another than those of healthy donors. In all four CD4+ subsets, TCRB CDR3 length was significantly, moderately reduced in type 1 diabetes. VDJ junctions from patients with type 1 diabetes contained fewer insertions and more deletions.

This clone was observed a handful of times. The antigen is undetermined. Sequenced material consisted of expressed TCRB transcripts (all of the isolated RNA was reverse transcribed). The repertoire was sequenced with immunoSEQ multiplex PCR; TCRdb's copy has only in-frame clones and lacks some. The repertoire holds 300,000 to 450,000 clones, with 9.5% to 10% as singletons. Every participating donor gave one draw, a heparinised blood sample averaging about 116 mL. All of the sorted populations showed purity greater than 98%. CDR1 is MDHEN, CDR2 SYDVKM, per germline. The V and J ends lost 5 bases and 0 bases respectively, with 13 bases between them. The CDR3 length is 16 residues.

V gene TRBV28 combines with J gene TRBJ1-4; D call uncertain. This receptor was taken from a man in his thirties or forties with type 1 diabetes. Source material: central memory CD4+ T cells from blood. CDR3 region: CASSPPFGATNEKLFF. In nucleotides, the CDR3 is TGTGCCAGCAGTCCCCCATTTGGGGCAACTAATGAAAAACTGTTTTTT.